This is a list of T cell receptor beta chains from one sample in a study of CD8+CD57+ T cells in acquired aplastic anemia. TCRdb re-derived calls from the reads in MiXCR, one entry per CDR3 protein. There are some 190,000 distinct CDR3 sequences in the sample; approximately 49% occur only once, and about 15% lies in the top ten. The sample consisted of sorted CD4+, CD8+, or CD8+CD57+ T cells (not recorded which) from PBMCs. These receptor sequences come from a human donor in good health, serving as a control. CDR3s include the opening cysteine and the closing phenylalanine or tryptophan. The D gene is left open where the match is weak. Clone size is stated in some rows and not others, as once, few, many or a class when expanded.

J gene,D gene,clone size,V gene,CDR3 DNA,CDR3 protein
TRBJ2-3,TRBD2,-,TRBV10-3,TGTGCCATCAGTGATGTCCAGCGGGGGACCAGCACAGATACGCAGTATTTT,CAISDVQRGTSTDTQYF
TRBJ2-2,TRBD1,-,TRBV7-2,TGTGCCAGCAGCTTCGACAGGGGTGGCACCGGGGAGCTGTTTTTT,CASSFDRGGTGELFF
TRBJ2-3,-,-,TRBV24-1,TGTGCCACCAGTGTGGCCGTGGGTCAGCGTGATAATAGCACAGATACGCAGTATTTT,CATSVAVGQRDNSTDTQYF
TRBJ1-1,-,-,TRBV29-1,TGCAGCGCCAGTAGACAGTTTATGAACACTGAAGCTTTCTTT,CSASRQFMNTEAFF
TRBJ2-5,-,many,TRBV20-1,TGCAGTGCTAGAGAGCGGCAAGAGACCCAGTACTTC,CSARERQETQYF
TRBJ2-7,TRBD2,many,TRBV7-9,TGTGCCAGCACCGAGGGGCGGGGGGATTACGAGCAGTACTTC,CASTEGRGDYEQYF
TRBJ2-1,TRBD2,many,TRBV9,TGTGCCAGCAGTGAAGGACTAGCGGGAGTGTGGGGGGTTAGGCATGAGCAGTTCTTC,CASSEGLAGVWGVRHEQFF
TRBJ1-6,-,many,TRBV7-8,TGTGCCAGCGGAGTTTCAGTTAATTCACCCCTCCACTTT,CASGVSVNSPLHF
TRBJ2-3,-,many,TRBV7-8,TGTGCCAGCAGCTTAGACCGCAGGGTCGCGACAGATACGCAGTATTTT,CASSLDRRVATDTQYF
TRBJ1-3,-,-,TRBV11-2,TGTGCCAGCAGCTTGGGTTTTGGAAACACCATATATTTT,CASSLGFGNTIYF
TRBJ1-6,TRBD1,many,TRBV20-1,TGCAGTGCTAAGGTAGTGACAGGGGAATCACCCCTCCACTTT,CSAKVVTGESPLHF
TRBJ2-7,-,-,TRBV7-9,TGTGCCAGCAGCTTAGGGGTGGTTGGGAGATACGAGCAGTACTTC,CASSLGVVGRYEQYF
TRBJ1-1,-,many,TRBV5-6,TGTGCCAGCAGCTTGGATACCTTGGGAGGGGACACTGAAGCTTTCTTT,CASSLDTLGGDTEAFF
TRBJ1-6,-,-,TRBV7-9,TGTGCCAGCACTTCGACTTCGACACCGCGGAGCTCCTATAATTCACCCCTCCACTTT,CASTSTSTPRSSYNSPLHF
TRBJ2-1,TRBD2,many,TRBV5-1,TGCGCCAGCAGCTTGTTCAGCGGGGGGGCTTACAATGAGCAGTTCTTC,CASSLFSGGAYNEQFF
TRBJ2-5,TRBD2,-,TRBV19,TGTGCCACCCGGGTTGGGCGGGGGTGGCAAGAGACCCAGTACTTC,CATRVGRGWQETQYF
TRBJ2-2,-,many,TRBV7-3,TGTGCCAGCAGCTTAATGGGCGGGGGCATATTGAACACCGGGGAGCTGTTTTTT,CASSLMGGGILNTGELFF
TRBJ1-2,-,-,TRBV5-4,TGTGCCAGCAGCCAAGCAAATAACTATGGCTGCACCTTC,CASSQANNYGCTF
TRBJ2-7,TRBD1,many,TRBV7-3,TGTGCCAGCAGCTGGGACAGGGGGGGGTACGAGCAGTACTTC,CASSWDRGGYEQYF
TRBJ2-1,-,many,TRBV12-3/TRBV12-4,TGTGCCAGCAACATGGGGTGGAGTGAGCAGTTCTTC,CASNMGWSEQFF
TRBJ1-2,TRBD1,-,TRBV20-1,TGCAGTGCTAGAGATCTGACAGGGGATGGCTACACCTTC,CSARDLTGDGYTF
TRBJ1-2,-,-,TRBV5-4,TGTGCCAGCAGCTTGGCGGCAGGGCAGGATGGCTACACCTTC,CASSLAAGQDGYTF
TRBJ2-3,TRBD2,many,TRBV7-2,TGTGCCAGCAGCTCAAATAGCGGGGTTACGCAGTATTTT,CASSSNSGVTQYF
TRBJ1-2,-,-,TRBV9,TGTGCCAGCAACCTCCAGGGGCAGGGCTATGGCTACACCTTC,CASNLQGQGYGYTF
TRBJ1-6,-,-,TRBV6-6,TGTGCCAGCAGTTACATGGGAAAACCGAATTCACCCCTCCACTTT,CASSYMGKPNSPLHF
TRBJ1-5,TRBD1,many,TRBV20-1,TGCAGTGCTAGGGGACAGGTCATGAATCAGCCCCAGCATTTT,CSARGQVMNQPQHF
TRBJ1-1,-,few,TRBV27,TGTGCCAGCAGTTTTTGGGGGGGAAACACTGAAGCTTTCTTT,CASSFWGGNTEAFF
TRBJ1-2,-,many,TRBV6-5,TGTGCCAGCAGTGATGGCAGTAACTATGGCTACACCTTC,CASSDGSNYGYTF